This TCR beta chain was identified in a study of T-cell memory formation after mild COVID-19. This CDR3 contains 16 residues. Germline CDR1 reads LGHNA; CDR2 reads YSLEER. V dropped 3 bases and J dropped 0 bases, with 12 bases sitting between them. TCRdb re-analysed the 5' RACE reads in MiXCR, keeping a single row per CDR3 protein. The sample holds about 200,000 distinct CDR3 sequences; 16% are singletons and the top ten take around 1.9%. The sample holds a few counts of this clonotype. This chain connects TRBV4-3 to TRBJ2-1; D is uncertain. The sample taken for sequencing was PBMCs or a T cell subset sorted from them (not recorded which). This TCR was recovered from an adult woman who had mild COVID-19 (a few samples of this study predate the infection). Cell type and time point are not known. This CDR3 reads CASSQLATSSYNEQFF. In DNA, the CDR3 is TGCGCCAGCAGCCAGCTGGCGACGAGCTCCTACAATGAGCAGTTCTTC.